These 13 T cell receptor beta chains came from one sample sequenced in a study of beta chain features in type 1 diabetes. Whole-study results and caveats: In all four CD4+ subsets, TCRB CDR3 length was significantly, moderately reduced in type 1 diabetes.

cDNA synthesis used the whole RNA isolate, giving expressed TCRB sequences. Repertoires were generated with immunoSEQ multiplex PCR, while TCRdb's copy carries only in-frame clones and drops some. Among roughly 150,000 clones listed, roughly 8% were seen once. The antigens these receptors bind are not known. Sequencing was done on a sample of central memory CD4+ T cells from blood. Source of these receptors: a woman in her thirties or forties with type 1 diabetes.

This clone was seen more than once but under ten times. The chain links TRBV7-2 to TRBJ2-6, with D perhaps matching TRBD2 (6 bases). Germline V gene lookup returns CDR1 SGHTA and CDR2 FQGNSA. V shed 5 bases and J shed 0 bases, with 14 bases lying between them. This CDR3 region has 17 residues. CDR3 coding DNA: TGTGCCAGCAGCCCCCGGGAGCTTGGCTCTGGGGCCAACGTCCTGACTTTC. Translation: CASSPRELGSGANVLTF.

This clone was detected only a few times. V is TRBV6-5 and J is TRBJ2-7; D is perhaps TRBD1 (6 bases). Trimming removed 0 bases at V and 1 base at J, with 10 bases between. In germline, CDR1 is MNHEY, CDR2 SVGAGI. This CDR3 has 15 residues. Here the CDR3 reads CASSYSFDRSYEQYF. The CDR3 DNA follows: TGTGCCAGCAGTTACTCGTTCGACAGGTCCTACGAGCAGTACTTC.

Only a few counts were recorded for this clone. This rearrangement joins TRBV7-6 to TRBJ2-2; D is possibly TRBD2 (5 bases). Germline V lookup: CDR1 SGHVS, CDR2 FNYEAQ. This CDR3 contains 15 residues. The ends were cut back, 1 base at V and 4 bases at J, with 10 bases in the middle. In DNA form, the CDR3 reads TGTGCCAGCAGCTTAGGTTTAGCGAGCACCGGGGAGCTGTTTTTT. Amino acids: CASSLGLASTGELFF.

The chain links TRBV7-9 to TRBJ2-7; a possible D gene is TRBD2 (6 bases). V was cut by 5 bases and J by 6 bases, with 14 bases left in between. Germline lookup yields CDR1 SEHNR and CDR2 FQNEAQ (reference sequence). CDR3 length: 13 residues. DNA for the CDR3: TGTGCCAGCAGCCGTAGCGGCAGTCCCGAGCAGTACTTC. This codes for CASSRSGSPEQYF.

This chain uses TRBV25-1 with TRBJ2-1; 10 nucleotides match TRBD1. The CDR3 extends over 15 amino acids. CDR1 MGHDK and CDR2 SYGVNS come from the germline V gene. After removal of 5 bases from V and 10 bases from J, the junction contained 11 bases not matched to a gene. The CDR3 is CASSRSGTGVKEQFF. The CDR3 nucleotides are TGTGCCAGCAGTCGATCGGGGACAGGGGTAAAGGAGCAGTTCTTC.

The chain joins TRBV7-3 to TRBJ2-2; D gene unclear. Between the trimmed V and J ends, which lost 5 bases and 0 bases, there was a span of 7 bases. The CDR3 runs to 14 residues. Germline values: CDR1 SGHTA, CDR2 FQGTGA. The CDR3 spells CASSPSTNTGELFF. The CDR3, as DNA: TGTGCCAGCAGCCCCTCTACGAACACCGGGGAGCTGTTTTTT.

There are a few counts of this clone. The gene calls are TRBV28 and TRBJ1-4; 7 nucleotides match TRBD1. CDR1 MDHEN and CDR2 SYDVKM come from the germline V gene. Trimming removed 8 bases from V and 6 bases from J; junction bases left unmatched: 3. The CDR3 contains 12 residues. The CDR3 nucleotides are TGTGCCAGCGGACAGGCAGATGAAAAACTGTTTTTT. It yields the protein CASGQADEKLFF. Full variable domain (outside the CDR3, taken from reference TRBV28 and TRBJ1-4): DVKVTQSSRYLVKRTGEKVFLECVQDMDHENMFWYRQDPGLGLRLIYFSYDVKMKEKGDIPEGYSVSREKKERFSLILESASTNQTSMYLCASGQADEKLFFGSGTQLSVL.

The rearrangement links TRBV28 to TRBJ1-1; D gene uncertain. Germline V gene lookup returns CDR1 MDHEN and CDR2 SYDVKM. The V end was cut by 2 bases, the J end by 1 base, with 8 bases between. The CDR3 consists of 14 residues. The CDR3 sequence is CASSLGQANTEAFF. The CDR3 region has the DNA TGTGCCAGCAGTTTAGGGCAAGCGAACACTGAAGCTTTCTTT.

The genes are TRBV27 and TRBJ2-1; 8 nucleotides line up with TRBD1. CDR1 MNHEY and CDR2 SMNVEV come from the germline V gene (reference sequence). V shed 5 bases, J shed 4 bases, and the junction held 7 bases outside the gene matches. The CDR3 extends over 15 amino acids. The CDR3 spells CASSKTGELYNEQFF. Here the CDR3 DNA reads TGTGCCAGCAGTAAGACAGGGGAGCTGTACAATGAGCAGTTCTTC.

This chain uses TRBV15 with TRBJ1-5; D not resolved. V lost 0 bases and J lost 6, with 12 bases in between. CDR3 length: 15 residues. Germline lookup yields CDR1 LNHNV and CDR2 YYDKDF (reference sequence). The CDR3 spells CATSREAGGSQPQHF. CDR3 DNA sequence: TGTGCCACCAGCAGAGAGGCAGGCGGGAGTCAGCCCCAGCATTTT.

This clone occurred a few times. The gene calls are TRBV27 and TRBJ2-1; TRBD2 aligns across 7 bases. This CDR3 spans 13 amino acids. Germline V gene data show CDR1 as MNHEY and CDR2 as SMNVEV (reference sequence). The junction had 4 bases not matched to a gene; V was cut back by 5 bases and J by 6 bases. This CDR3 is CASSDGRSNEQFF. For the CDR3, the DNA is TGTGCCAGCAGTGACGGGAGGAGCAATGAGCAGTTCTTC.

In DNA, the CDR3 is TGTGCCAGTAGTATAGAGGGGCTAGGCAATCAGCCCCAGCATTTT. It specifies CASSIEGLGNQPQHF. V usage is TRBV19 and J usage is TRBJ1-5; TRBD1 might be the D (5 bases). This CDR3 is 15 amino acids long. The germline gives CDR1 LNHDA, CDR2 SQIVND (reference sequence). Trimming shortened V by 0 bases and J by 2 bases, and 8 bases separated the two germline ends.

The rearrangement links TRBV5-1 to TRBJ2-1; tentative D call: TRBD2 (7 bases). V lost 3 bases and J lost 7, with 17 bases in between. The CDR3 runs 15 residues. Germline CDR1 and CDR2: SGHRS and YFSETQ. The CDR3 nucleotides read TGCGCCAGCAGCTCTGTGGGGGCCGGGAGGAATGAGCAGTTCTTC. The encoded protein is CASSSVGAGRNEQFF.